These 29 T cell receptor beta chains originate from one sample sequenced in a study of shared clonotypes between healthy human individuals. Some clones are missing from TCRdb's copy, which holds only in-frame ones; the method was immunoSEQ multiplex PCR. Among some 2 million clones listed, over 85% were seen once. Positively selected for CCR7, the CD45RO-negative cells used as naive CD8 cells excluded terminally differentiated effector memory CD45RA+ cells. Material for sequencing was naive CD8+ T cells sorted from blood. The receptors were sampled from a man between 18 and 35 years old in good health.

The rearrangement joins TRBV9 to TRBJ1-4, with D unclear. This CDR3 is 15 amino acids long. With 4 bases removed from V and 2 bases from J, the gap between germline ends came to 12 bases. Looked up from germline, CDR1 is SGDLS and CDR2 is YYNGEE. CDR3 loop: CASSPAGSTNEKLFF. CDR3 nucleotide sequence: TGTGCCAGCAGCCCAGCGGGGAGCACTAATGAAAAACTGTTTTTT.

The chain links TRBV28 to TRBJ2-1; D is unresolved. Trimming cost V 3 bases and J 8 bases, with 5 bases left between them. The CDR3 has 11 amino acids. The germline gives CDR1 MDHEN, CDR2 SYDVKM. The CDR3 here is CASSFNYEQFF. CDR3 DNA sequence: TGTGCCAGCAGTTTCAACTATGAGCAGTTCTTC.

The chain links TRBV30 to TRBJ2-1, with TRBD1 identical over 7 bases. The CDR3 is 15 residues long. Germline V gene lookup returns CDR1 GTSNPN and CDR2 SVGIG (reference sequence). V lost 0 bases, J lost 0 bases, and 2 bases stayed unmatched. CDR3 sequence (DNA): TGTGCCTGGAGTGTGTGGGACAGCTCCTACAATGAGCAGTTCTTC. Its translation: CAWSVWDSSYNEQFF. The entire variable domain, with the rest obtained from reference TRBV30 and TRBJ2-1, is as follows: SQTIHQWPATLVQPVGSPLSLECTVEGTSNPNLYWYRQAAGRGLQLLFYSVGIGQISSEVPQNLSASRPQDRQFILSSKKLLLSDSGFYLCAWSVWDSSYNEQFFGPGTRLTVL.

This sequence joins TRBV12-5 and TRBJ2-1; 8 bases are a match to TRBD2. Losses at the gene ends were 0 bases for V and 4 bases for J; bases not matched to a gene: 8. Germline V gene data show CDR1 as LGHNT and CDR2 as FRNRAP. The CDR3 contains 17 residues. CDR3 amino acids: CASGLVAAGGGYNEQFF. CDR3 sequence (DNA): TGTGCTAGTGGTTTGGTTGCGGCGGGCGGGGGGTACAATGAGCAGTTCTTC.

The chain is built from TRBV7-9 and TRBJ2-5; D not resolved. Germline CDR1 and CDR2: SEHNR and FQNEAQ (reference sequence). The CDR3 extends over 13 amino acids. Trimming pared 0 bases from V and 4 bases from J, leaving 6 bases between. The CDR3 DNA reads TGTGCCAGCAGCTTAGCGTGGATAGAGACCCAGTACTTC. Translated: CASSLAWIETQYF.

Note on this clone: The sample has other DNA sequences that encode this CDR3 too. The chain is built from TRBV7-9 and TRBJ1-1; maybe TRBD1 (5 bases). V was pared by 1 base and J by 8 bases, with 8 bases between. Germline V gives CDR1 SEHNR, CDR2 FQNEAQ (reference sequence). The CDR3 consists of 12 residues. The CDR3 bases are TGTGCCAGCAGCTTAGGGGGCGGCGAAGCTTTCTTT. Its translation: CASSLGGGEAFF.

The chain is built from TRBV7-8 and TRBJ2-1; D remains ambiguous. Germline CDR1 is SGHVS and CDR2 is FQNEAQ. CDR3 length equals 15 residues. The germline V and J ends were trimmed by 4 bases and 4 bases, with 14 bases remaining between them. CDR3 sequence: CASSSQSEPYNEQFF. Written as DNA, the CDR3 is TGTGCCAGCAGCTCCCAAAGTGAGCCTTACAATGAGCAGTTCTTC.

V usage is TRBV7-9 and J usage is TRBJ2-6; D may be TRBD2 (6 bases). CDR1 and CDR2 (germline): SEHNR, FQNEAQ (reference sequence). The CDR3 consists of 19 residues. The germline V and J ends were trimmed by 4 bases and 2 bases, with 21 bases remaining between them. The CDR3 is CASSSNNGGSIAGANVLTF. The CDR3 DNA reads TGTGCCAGCAGCTCAAATAACGGGGGTAGTATTGCTGGGGCCAACGTCCTGACTTTC.

The V call is TRBV27, the J call TRBJ1-3, with D possibly being TRBD1 (5 bases). Trimming took off 5 bases at V and 2 bases at J, with 13 bases between the two ends. CDR1 and CDR2 from the germline V gene are MNHEY and SMNVEV (reference sequence). CDR3 length equals 15 residues. CDR3 protein: CASSATGVAGNTIYF. The CDR3 bases are TGTGCCAGCAGTGCCACAGGAGTCGCTGGAAACACCATATATTTT.

The chain joins TRBV10-1 to TRBJ2-3, with 8 bases identical to TRBD2. J was trimmed by 4 bases and V by 2 bases; bases with no gene match: 8. Germline-derived CDR1 and CDR2 are WNHNN and SYGVQD (reference sequence). The CDR3 runs to 16 residues. The DNA for the CDR3 is TGCGCCAGCAGTGAGGGGCCGGGACTAGTGGCAGATACGCAGTATTTT. Translated: CASSEGPGLVADTQYF.

This chain joins TRBV27 and TRBJ2-1; 12 bases are shared with TRBD2. Losses at the gene ends were 5 bases for V and 6 bases for J; bases not matched to a gene: 2. There are 14 residues in the CDR3. Germline CDR1 MNHEY, CDR2 SMNVEV (reference sequence). The CDR3 reads CASSQGLAGNEQFF. CDR3 DNA sequence: TGTGCCAGCAGTCAGGGACTAGCGGGCAATGAGCAGTTCTTC.

The chain couples TRBV9 to TRBJ2-3, with D possibly matching TRBD2 (7 bases). V was cut by 0 bases and J by 4 bases, with 15 bases left in between. CDR3 length: 16 residues. Germline-derived CDR1 and CDR2 are SGDLS and YYNGEE. The DNA for the CDR3 is TGTGCCAGCAGCGTAGCTGAAGGGGGGGCCGCAGATACGCAGTATTTT. Amino acids: CASSVAEGGAADTQYF. The full variable domain, its missing parts supplied by reference TRBV9 and TRBJ2-3, is DSGVTQTPKHLITATGQRVTLRCSPRSGDLSVYWYQQSLDQGLQFLIQYYNGEERAKGNILERFSAQQFPDLHSELNLSSLELGDSALYFCASSVAEGGAADTQYFGPGTRLTVL.

The rearrangement uses TRBV2 and TRBJ1-1; unclear D gene. Germline assignment: CDR1 SNHLY and CDR2 FYNNEI. Trimming took off 3 bases at V and 0 bases at J, with 11 bases between the two ends. This CDR3 has 15 residues. CDR3 amino acids: CASSERPILNTEAFF. CDR3 bases: TGTGCCAGCAGTGAGAGACCGATCCTGAACACTGAAGCTTTCTTT. Full variable domain (remainder filled in from reference TRBV2 and TRBJ1-1): EPEVTQTPSHQVTQMGQEVILRCVPISNHLYFYWYRQILGQKVEFLVSFYNNEISEKSEIFDDQFSVERPDGSNFTLKIRSTKLEDSAMYFCASSERPILNTEAFFGQGTRLTVV.

This clone was counted a single time. The DNA for the CDR3 is TGTGCCAGCAGCGCAGACCCCCAGAAGGTCTACAATGAGCAGTTCTTC. Its translation is CASSADPQKVYNEQFF. This chain uses TRBV9 with TRBJ2-1; D remains ambiguous. This CDR3 spans 16 amino acids. Germline CDR1 reads SGDLS; CDR2 reads YYNGEE. The V end lost 3 bases, the J end lost 3 bases, and 16 bases lay between the germline ends.

This clone was counted once. The chain employs TRBV13 and TRBJ2-7; the D gene is possibly TRBD1 (5 bases). This CDR3 comprises 14 residues. V was shortened by 5 bases and J by 5 bases, with 16 bases between the two germline ends. The V gene's germline CDR1 is PRHDT and CDR2 FYEKMQ (reference sequence). CDR3 sequence reads: CASSPLGVIHEQYF. The DNA of the CDR3 is TGTGCCAGCAGCCCCTTAGGGGTAATCCACGAGCAGTACTTC.

The rearrangement joins TRBV7-9 to TRBJ2-7; D is ambiguous. The CDR3 contains 15 residues. Germline CDR1 and CDR2: SEHNR and FQNEAQ (reference sequence). Trimming left V 5 bases short and J 1 base short, with 15 bases between. CDR3 region: CASSPTKGQSYEQYF. The CDR3 region has the DNA TGTGCCAGCAGCCCAACAAAAGGTCAATCCTACGAGCAGTACTTC.

V gene TRBV9 combines with J gene TRBJ2-7; D is perhaps TRBD1 (6 bases). The CDR3 has 16 residues. With 0 bases removed from V and 4 bases from J, the gap between germline ends came to 17 bases. Germline values: CDR1 SGDLS, CDR2 YYNGEE. The CDR3: CASSVDPAGELYEQYF. In nucleotides, the CDR3 is TGTGCCAGCAGCGTAGATCCGGCAGGGGAGTTGTACGAGCAGTACTTC.

On this clone itself: Other DNA sequences in this sample translate to the same CDR3. The genes are TRBV5-4 and TRBJ1-1; no clear D gene. The V end was cut by 4 bases, the J end by 4 bases, with 11 bases between. This CDR3 spans 13 amino acids. Germline lookup yields CDR1 SGHNT and CDR2 YYREEE (reference sequence). CDR3: CASSQTPGTEAFF. CDR3 bases: TGTGCCAGCAGCCAAACCCCCGGCACTGAAGCTTTCTTT.

The rearrangement joins TRBV10-3 to TRBJ2-7, with D possibly being TRBD2 (5 bases). The CDR3 runs to 12 residues. CDR1 is ENHRY, CDR2 SYGVKD, per germline. V was clipped by 3 bases and J by 4 bases, with 7 bases between them. CDR3 region: CAISDGVYEQYF. The CDR3 DNA follows: TGTGCCATCAGTGACGGGGTTTACGAGCAGTACTTC.

J is TRBJ1-2 and V is TRBV27, with TRBD1 as a possible D gene (6 bases). The germline gives CDR1 MNHEY, CDR2 SMNVEV (reference sequence). Trimming removed 4 bases at V and 5 bases at J, with 14 bases between. The length of the CDR3 is 14 residues. In nucleotides, the CDR3 is TGTGCCAGCAGTTCGCACCCAGGGGAGTATGGCTACACCTTC. This codes for CASSSHPGEYGYTF.

Details on this clone: Other DNA sequences within the sample encode an identical CDR3. The chain is built from TRBV5-1 and TRBJ2-7, with D unclear. This CDR3 is 13 amino acids long. Germline V lookup: CDR1 SGHRS, CDR2 YFSETQ. The V and J ends lost 2 bases and 3 bases respectively, with 9 bases between them. The CDR3 loop reads CASSFGPGYEQYF. Here the CDR3 DNA reads TGCGCCAGCAGCTTCGGCCCCGGCTACGAGCAGTACTTC. Combining the CDR3 with reference TRBV5-1 and TRBJ2-7 gives the whole variable domain KAGVTQTPRYLIKTRGQQVTLSCSPISGHRSVSWYQQTPGQGLQFLFEYFSETQRNKGNFPGRFSGRQFSNSRSEMNVSTLELGDSALYLCASSFGPGYEQYFGPGTRLTVT.

The V gene is TRBV6-1, the J gene TRBJ2-7; 9 positions agree with TRBD1. This CDR3 spans 17 amino acids. Losses at the gene ends were 1 base for V and 0 bases for J; bases not matched to a gene: 7. Germline loops: CDR1 MNHNS, CDR2 SASEGT. The CDR3 protein is CASSEDIPDRGSYEQYF. Here the CDR3 DNA reads TGTGCCAGCAGTGAAGACATTCCGGACAGGGGCTCCTACGAGCAGTACTTC.

Only one count was recorded for this clone. A read error may produce the germline difference seen at one junction end. This sample includes further DNA sequences coding for the same CDR3. V usage is TRBV2 and J usage is TRBJ2-3; possible D gene TRBD2, 5 bases. The CDR3 extends over 14 amino acids. CDR1 and CDR2 (germline): SNHLY, FYNNEI. In DNA form, the CDR3 reads TGTGCCAGCAGTGATCCCGGGATTTCAGATACGCAGTATTTC. Protein sequence: CASSDPGISDTQYF.

The V gene is TRBV29-1, the J gene TRBJ2-3; perhaps TRBD1 as D (5 bases). Germline lookup yields CDR1 SQVTM and CDR2 ANQGSEA. V lost 4 bases to trimming and J lost 4 bases, with 12 bases between them. CDR3 length: 13 residues. The CDR3 sequence: CSVVPGFADTQYF. The CDR3 DNA sequence: TGCAGCGTTGTCCCAGGGTTCGCAGATACGCAGTATTTT.

This chain uses TRBV7-9 with TRBJ2-1; D is unresolved. Trimming cost V 5 bases and J 8 bases, with 10 bases left between them. CDR1 is SEHNR, CDR2 FQNEAQ, per germline (reference sequence). This CDR3 is 12 amino acids long. Here the CDR3 DNA reads TGTGCCAGCAGCCCCAGGATGGATGAGCAGTTCTTC. This translates into CASSPRMDEQFF.

V usage is TRBV2 and J usage is TRBJ1-3, with 8 bases fitting TRBD1. The germline V gene encodes CDR1 SNHLY and CDR2 FYNNEI. The CDR3 extends over 18 amino acids. With V trimmed by 2 bases and J by 3 bases, 12 bases remained unmatched. The CDR3 DNA is TGTGCCAGCAGTGAAAAGTTTAAGGACAGGGCCCATGGAAACACCATATATTTT. It translates to CASSEKFKDRAHGNTIYF.

The chain has TRBV4-1 and TRBJ2-3; tentatively, D is TRBD2 (6 bases). Trimming pared 1 base from V and 2 bases from J, leaving 19 bases between. In germline, CDR1 is MGHRA, CDR2 YSYEKL. There are 18 residues in the CDR3. CDR3 sequence reads: CASSQGARLAGNTDTQYF. The CDR3, as DNA: TGCGCCAGCAGCCAAGGGGCTCGGCTTGCGGGAAACACAGATACGCAGTATTTT.

The rearrangement joins TRBV5-4 to TRBJ2-1; no clear D. V was shortened by 4 bases and J by 9 bases, with 17 bases between the two germline ends. There are 14 residues in the CDR3. From germline, CDR1 is SGHNT and CDR2 YYREEE (reference sequence). CDR3: CASSLPDLGGEQFF. The DNA for the CDR3 is TGTGCCAGCAGCCTTCCAGATTTAGGTGGTGAGCAGTTCTTC.

This clone was counted a single time. The chain carries TRBV9 and TRBJ2-1; D is perhaps TRBD2 (6 bases). In germline, CDR1 is SGDLS, CDR2 YYNGEE. The CDR3 contains 16 residues. Between the trimmed V and J ends, which lost 3 bases and 0 bases, there was a span of 13 bases. The CDR3 bases are TGTGCCAGCAGCGATATGGGGGGACTCTCCTACAATGAGCAGTTCTTC. It is translated as CASSDMGGLSYNEQFF.